The rows below give T cell receptor beta chains drawn from one sample of a study of T-cell reconstitution after alpha-beta-depleted transplantation in children. TCRdb reanalysed the PCR reads using MiXCR and keeps one entry per CDR3 protein. The table lists about 250,000 distinct CDR3 sequences, around 25% of them singletons. This material consisted of PBMCs, mostly from graft donor cells, taken 360 days after TCRalphabeta/CD19-depleted stem cell transplant. All receptors come from a female patient aged 2-10 years who had a stem cell transplant for congenital amegakaryocytic thrombocytopenia, so the T cells may come from the graft donor. CDR3s include the opening cysteine and the closing phenylalanine or tryptophan. The D gene is left open where the match is weak. Size tells how often a clone was seen (once, few, many) or the class of an expanded clone, and some rows leave it out.

TRBV20-1	TRBJ2-1	TRBD2	few	TGCAGTGCTAGCGGCAACTTACTTAGCGGGTGGGGGAATGAGCAGTTCTTC	CSASGNLLSGWGNEQFF
TRBV5-4	TRBJ1-1	.	.	TGTGCCAGCAGCCTGGGCAGGGCGTACAACACTGAAGCTTTCTTT	CASSLGRAYNTEAFF
TRBV5-1	TRBJ2-6	.	.	TGCGCCAGCAGCTTGGTCGAAAACTCTGGGGCCAACGTCCTGACTTTC	CASSLVENSGANVLTF
TRBV20-1	TRBJ1-3	TRBD1	.	TGCAGTGCTAGGGACCCCCGACAGGGACTGAGGTCTGGAAACACCATATATTTT	CSARDPRQGLRSGNTIYF
TRBV7-2	TRBJ2-7	.	few	TGTGCCAGCAGCTTTCGGGGGACCGACCGGCAGCAGTACTTC	CASSFRGTDRQQYF
TRBV28	TRBJ2-3	.	.	TGTGCCAGCAGGACCAGGGTCCTTAGCACAGATACGCAGTATTTT	CASRTRVLSTDTQYF
TRBV6-2/TRBV6-3	TRBJ2-7	.	few	TGTGCCAGCAGCACCCCTGGCGGGTACCCCTACGAGCAGTACTTC	CASSTPGGYPYEQYF
TRBV12-3/TRBV12-4	TRBJ1-6	.	few	TGTGCCAGCAGTTTTCTCCCCGGGACGAATTCACCCCTCCACTTT	CASSFLPGTNSPLHF
TRBV4-1	TRBJ2-1	TRBD2	once	TGCGCCAGCAGCCAAGGCCCCGGGAGGCAGGGTGACAATGAGCAGTTCTTC	CASSQGPGRQGDNEQFF
TRBV3-1	TRBJ2-5	TRBD2	.	TGTGCCAGCAGCCAAAACCGGGACTACCCTCAAGAGACCCAGTACTTC	CASSQNRDYPQETQYF
TRBV19	TRBJ1-1	.	.	TGTGCCAGTAGATATGAAATTAGTATGAACACTGAAGCTTTCTTT	CASRYEISMNTEAFF
TRBV29-1	TRBJ1-1	TRBD1	few	TGCAGCGCTGGCGGGACAGTGAACACTGAAGCTTTCTTT	CSAGGTVNTEAFF
TRBV10-3	TRBJ2-1	TRBD2	.	TGTGCCATCAGCACTAGAGCGGGGGTCATCTCCCATGAGCAGTTCTTC	CAISTRAGVISHEQFF
TRBV27	TRBJ2-5	.	.	TGTGCCAGCAGTTTGACGGGACGGGGTTTTCGGACCCAGTACTTC	CASSLTGRGFRTQYF
TRBV15	TRBJ1-2	TRBD1	.	TGTGCCACCAGCAGGGCAGGGGGCTATGGCTACACCTTC	CATSRAGGYGYTF
TRBV21-1	TRBJ2-4	.	.	TGTGCCAGCAGGACCGTACCCCCAAGAGGAGGGGGGTCCGGGGCCAAAAACATTCAGTACTTC	CASRTVPPRGGGSGAKNIQYF
TRBV4-1	TRBJ2-1	.	.	TGCGCCAGCAGCCAGGGGACCTGGGGTGAGCAGTTCTTC	CASSQGTWGEQFF
TRBV7-8	TRBJ2-3	.	few	TGTGCCAGCACCACAGATACGCAGTATTTT	CASTTDTQYF
TRBV11-2	TRBJ2-5	.	.	TGTGCCAGCAGCTTAAGGGGAGGTGGGCAAGAGACCCAGTACTTC	CASSLRGGGQETQYF
TRBV19	TRBJ1-2	.	.	TGTGCCAGTAGTATAAATTTTAGAAGAATAGGACGCGGCTACACCTTC	CASSINFRRIGRGYTF
TRBV12-3/TRBV12-4	TRBJ2-1	.	.	TGTGCCAGCAGTTTAGGCTCGGTGATGCAGTTCTTC	CASSLGSVMQFF
TRBV20-1	TRBJ2-2	TRBD2	.	TGCAGTGCCAGTAATAGGCGGGAGGGCACCGGGGAGCTGTTTTTT	CSASNRREGTGELFF
TRBV12-3/TRBV12-4	TRBJ2-3	.	many	TGTGCCAGCAGTCCCCGGGTAGGGAGTACAGATACGCAGTATTTT	CASSPRVGSTDTQYF
TRBV7-2	TRBJ1-2	.	.	TGTGCCAGCAGCTTAGCGCTCCCAGGGTTTAACTATGGCTACACCTTC	CASSLALPGFNYGYTF
TRBV5-5	TRBJ2-6	.	.	TGTGCCAGCAGCTTGGAACAGATTCCAAGTGGGGCCAACGTCCTGACTTTC	CASSLEQIPSGANVLTF
TRBV2	TRBJ2-1	.	few	TGTGCCAGCAAGGTCAGCTCCTACAATGAGCAGTTCTTC	CASKVSSYNEQFF